Described below is a single T cell receptor beta chain sequence and its context. Per the study methods: The assay estimated nucleated cells by amplifying reference gene primers. Profiled with immunoSEQ multiplex PCR; TCRdb holds only in-frame clones, not every one. V and J calls and clone size come straight from that table; D and trimming were deduced from the DNA. The profile shows tens of thousands of clones, approximately 77% of them singletons. This specimen belongs to a study of blood T cell repertoires in COVID-19. Study-level information: COVID-19 samples, acute and convalescent, were from the United States, Italy and Spain.

Per the germline V gene, CDR1 is SGHRS and CDR2 is YFSETQ. The germline V and J ends were trimmed by 4 bases and 3 bases, with 17 bases remaining between them. This CDR3 region has 15 residues. It was during active infection that Seattle patients were enrolled and then longitudinally followed. The sample was peripheral blood. J is TRBJ2-7 and V is TRBV5-1, with TRBD1 as a possible D gene (6 bases). The sequence was collected from a man between 65 and 85 years old with COVID-19, enrolled during active disease. The CDR3 reads CASSQLRGARYEQYF. The CDR3 nucleotides are TGCGCCAGCAGCCAACTCAGGGGAGCCCGCTACGAGCAGTACTTC.